Each of the 16 T cell receptor beta chains below was sequenced from the same sample in a study of technical replicates of blood from a handful of donors. TCRdb's copy holds only in-frame clones and misses some; the assay was immunoSEQ multiplex PCR. Among over 45,000 clones, approximately 90% were seen once, and the ten largest hold 3.9%. Sequenced material: PBMCs. The origin of the receptors is a human donor in good health. Some clones in this sample may be carry-over from other donors' samples.

The V call is TRBV6-6, the J call TRBJ1-2; no clear D gene. Germline V gene data show CDR1 as MNHNY and CDR2 as SVGAGI (reference sequence). This CDR3 region has 11 residues. Trimming took 0 bases from V and 8 from J, leaving 4 bases between them. CDR3 sequence: CASSYSEGYTF. CDR3 DNA: TGTGCCAGCAGTTACTCCGAGGGCTACACCTTC.

This rearrangement joins TRBV6-1 to TRBJ1-1; possibly TRBD1 for D (5 bases). Trimming removed 7 bases at V and 4 bases at J, with 7 bases between. The V gene's germline CDR1 is MNHNS and CDR2 SASEGT. The CDR3 has 11 residues. In nucleotides, the CDR3 is TGTGCCAGCATCGACAGCACTGAAGCTTTCTTT. It encodes CASIDSTEAFF.

This clone was counted once. The rearrangement links TRBV27 to TRBJ2-2, with 7 bases that match TRBD2. V shed 6 bases, J shed 4 bases, and the junction held 8 bases outside the gene matches. The germline V gene has CDR1 MNHEY and CDR2 SMNVEV (reference sequence). The CDR3 runs 15 residues. The chain's CDR3 is CASRDGGIRTGELFF. The CDR3 DNA reads TGTGCCAGCAGAGACGGGGGGATTCGCACCGGGGAGCTGTTTTTT.

The table lists this clone with a few counts. This chain connects TRBV4-1 to TRBJ2-7; D perhaps matches TRBD1 (6 bases). CDR3 length: 16 amino acids. V lost 1 base, J lost 3 bases, and 16 bases lay in between. The germline V gene has CDR1 MGHRA and CDR2 YSYEKL. This CDR3 is CASSQGFATGVYEQYF. In nucleotides, the CDR3 is TGCGCCAGCAGCCAAGGGTTCGCGACAGGAGTCTACGAGCAGTACTTC.

This chain links TRBV5-6 with TRBJ1-5, with 9 bases matching TRBD1. The CDR3 is made up of 15 amino acids. V gave up 1 base and J gave up 3 bases; unmatched junction bases: 2. CDR1 SGHDT and CDR2 YYEEEE come from the germline V gene. The CDR3 protein is CASSLRDRDNQPQHF. In DNA form, the CDR3 reads TGTGCCAGCAGCTTGCGGGACAGGGACAATCAGCCCCAGCATTTT.

The chain combines TRBV5-1 with TRBJ1-3, with TRBD1 identical over 9 bases. Trimming removed 4 bases from V and 4 bases from J; junction bases left unmatched: 3. The germline gives CDR1 SGHRS, CDR2 YFSETQ. This CDR3 is built from 14 residues. In DNA form, the CDR3 reads TGCGCCAGCAGCCTAGGGACAGGGGGAAACACCATATATTTT. It is translated as CASSLGTGGNTIYF.

This clone showed up just once. The J gene is TRBJ2-3, the V gene TRBV2; 10 bases fit TRBD2. The CDR3 runs to 15 residues. The germline V gene encodes CDR1 SNHLY and CDR2 FYNNEI. J lost 3 bases, V lost 4 bases, and 4 bases had no gene match. CDR3 coding DNA: TGTGCCAGCAGTGCGCAGCGGGGGGGAACAGATACGCAGTATTTT. The encoded protein is CASSAQRGGTDTQYF.

The V call is TRBV2, the J call TRBJ2-1; D unresolved. The CDR3 sequence is 13 residues long. Germline CDR1 and CDR2: SNHLY and FYNNEI. V shed 4 bases and J shed 5 bases, with 9 bases lying between them. This chain's CDR3 is CASSVGADNEQFF. The CDR3 DNA reads as TGTGCCAGCAGTGTGGGTGCGGACAATGAGCAGTTCTTC.

This clone appeared a single time. This sequence joins TRBV2 and TRBJ1-3; 8 nucleotides match TRBD1. V was pared by 1 base and J by 1 base, with 0 bases of the junction left unmatched. The CDR3 loop spans 15 amino acids. Germline V gives CDR1 SNHLY, CDR2 FYNNEI. CDR3 DNA sequence: TGTGCCAGCAGTGAAGACAGGGGGTCTGGAAACACCATATATTTT. It yields the protein CASSEDRGSGNTIYF.

This sequence joins TRBV7-6 and TRBJ2-3; D gene unclear. CDR1 and CDR2 from the germline V gene are SGHVS and FNYEAQ. Trimming took 5 bases from V and 5 from J, leaving 11 bases between them. There are 13 residues in the CDR3. The CDR3 region has the DNA TGTGCCAGCAGCCCCCGTTATCGAGATACGCAGTATTTT. It is translated as CASSPRYRDTQYF.

The V and J genes are TRBV2 and TRBJ2-5; TRBD2 is a possible D gene (6 bases). The V end lost 2 bases, the J end lost 2 bases, and 12 bases lay between the germline ends. The germline V gene encodes CDR1 SNHLY and CDR2 FYNNEI. This CDR3 is 15 amino acids long. The CDR3 region has the DNA TGTGCCAGCAGTGAATGGCGGGGCCCTCAAGAGACCCAGTACTTC. Translated, it gives CASSEWRGPQETQYF.

The chain combines TRBV6-5 with TRBJ1-6; TRBD1 agrees at 9 bases. CDR3 size: 15 residues. V shed 6 bases and J 7 bases; nucleotides not matched to a gene: 7. The germline V gene encodes CDR1 MNHEY and CDR2 SVGAGI. CDR3 DNA: TGTGCCAGCAGAAACAGGGGGCGCTGGAATTCACCCCTCCACTTT. Protein: CASRNRGRWNSPLHF.

The CDR3 region is CASSPFRDRHTEAFF. The CDR3 DNA sequence: TGTGCCAGCAGTCCCTTCCGGGACAGACACACTGAAGCTTTCTTT. The chain employs TRBV27 and TRBJ1-1; 7 nucleotides agree with TRBD1. CDR1 MNHEY and CDR2 SMNVEV come from the germline V gene (reference sequence). With 5 bases clipped from V and 3 bases from J, the junction kept 9 bases outside the gene matches. This CDR3 contains 15 residues.

The chain combines TRBV7-3 with TRBJ2-7; D gene unclear. The germline V gene has CDR1 SGHTA and CDR2 FQGTGA. This CDR3 has 13 residues. Deletions cut 2 bases from V and 2 bases from J, with 7 bases between. This CDR3 is CASSLAPTYEQYF. The CDR3 nucleotides read TGTGCCAGCAGCTTAGCGCCTACCTACGAGCAGTACTTC.

This clone was detected only once. The chain is built from TRBV29-1 and TRBJ1-1; D possibly corresponds to TRBD1 (6 bases). Germline V lookup: CDR1 SQVTM, CDR2 ANQGSEA. V lost 7 bases and J lost 5, with 17 bases in between. This CDR3 is built from 13 residues. The CDR3 DNA is TGCAGCGCCGAAACAGGGTCGGGTACTGAAGCTTTCTTT. Translation: CSAETGSGTEAFF.

The chain carries TRBV5-1 and TRBJ2-1; 8 nucleotides line up with TRBD2. J gave up 4 bases and V 4 bases, and 13 bases lay outside the gene matches. CDR1 and CDR2 (germline): SGHRS, YFSETQ. This CDR3 has 17 amino acids. Here the CDR3 DNA reads TGCGCCAGCAGCCCTGGCGGGTGGGGCGGGGGGTACAATGAGCAGTTCTTC. Protein: CASSPGGWGGGYNEQFF. The full variable domain, its missing parts supplied by reference TRBV5-1 and TRBJ2-1, is KAGVTQTPRYLIKTRGQQVTLSCSPISGHRSVSWYQQTPGQGLQFLFEYFSETQRNKGNFPGRFSGRQFSNSRSEMNVSTLELGDSALYLCASSPGGWGGGYNEQFFGPGTRLTVL.